One sample yielded the 5 T cell receptor beta chains listed below, sequenced in a study of T cell responses to AZD1222 COVID-19 vaccine. Sequenced by immunoSEQ multiplex PCR; TCRdb stores in-frame clones only, minus some. The profile covers tens of thousands of clones, with 65% to 90% appearing a single time and roughly 6.5% taken by the ten largest. Here the sequenced sample was peripheral blood, taken on day 0 of AZD1222 vaccination. These TCRs come from an adult in good health.

This chain uses TRBV6-5 with TRBJ1-6; the D is unclear. Germline values: CDR1 MNHEY, CDR2 SVGAGI. This CDR3 is built from 12 residues. Deletions cut 7 bases from V and 5 bases from J, with 6 bases between. CDR3: CASIANNSPLHF. The CDR3 DNA sequence: TGTGCCAGCATCGCCAATAATTCACCCCTCCACTTT.

DNA of the CDR3: TGTGCCAGCAGCCCCCGGGACAGGGACACTGAAGCTTTCTTT. This translates into CASSPRDRDTEAFF. V gene TRBV5-4 combines with J gene TRBJ1-1; 9 bases agree with TRBD1. V dropped 4 bases and J dropped 3; count of bases not matched to a gene: 4. The CDR3 consists of 14 residues. The germline CDR1 and CDR2 sequences are SGHNT and YYREEE (reference sequence).

The V call is TRBV23-1, the J call TRBJ1-1, with D unclear. TRBV23-1 belongs to the ORF category, with a function that is uncertain. This CDR3 region has 16 residues. V lost 4 bases and J 5 bases, leaving 20 bases between the germline ends. The CDR3 is CASSPPQGQSGTEAFF. In DNA form, the CDR3 reads TGCGCCAGCAGTCCTCCCCAAGGGCAGTCGGGGACTGAAGCTTTCTTT.

The genes are TRBV3-1 (or the pseudogene TRBV3-2) and TRBJ2-5, with 8 bases that match TRBD2. In germline, CDR1 is LGHDT, CDR2 YNNKEL (reference sequence). Trimming took 3 bases from V and 2 from J; bases not matched to a gene: 8. The CDR3 length is 16 residues. CDR3 loop: CASSHPQRGPQETQYF. DNA for the CDR3: TGTGCCAGCAGCCACCCCCAGCGGGGGCCACAAGAGACCCAGTACTTC.

J is TRBJ2-1 and V is TRBV7-9, with TRBD1 matching over 7 bases. Unmatched junction bases numbered 14, after V lost 5 bases and J lost 16 bases. The CDR3 loop spans 13 amino acids. Germline assignment: CDR1 SEHNR and CDR2 FQNEAQ (reference sequence). The CDR3 reads CASSTLTVDRLFF. The CDR3 DNA follows: TGTGCCAGCAGCACTCTTACGGTGGACAGGTTATTCTTC.